This T cell receptor beta chain appears in the sequencing data of a study of T cells in Graves' hyperthyroidism and ophthalmopathy. On the study more broadly: Peripheral blood specimens were obtained at initial diagnosis, prior to any treatment. Whole-study results and caveats: Separation of ophthalmopathy from stable hyperthyroidism was achieved by a 13 V-J model.

For Graves' hyperthyroidism to be stable, ophthalmopathy could not progress within 18 months. Lactation, pregnancy, other autoimmune disease or uncontrolled infection led to exclusion of patients. V was clipped by 2 bases and J by 4 bases, with 3 bases between them. From germline, CDR1 is SGHVS and CDR2 FQNEAQ. This CDR3 comprises 11 residues. This clonotype showed up many times. The target antigen is unknown. Amplification of TCR beta CDR3 regions used RNA as the template. The HTBI primer set drove a first-round RT-PCR of the TCR CDR3. TCRdb redid the calling of the multiplex PCR reads with MiXCR, one entry per CDR3 protein. Of about 200,000 distinct CDR3 sequences in the sample, more than 15% are singletons; the top ten hold around 52%.

This chain uses TRBV7-8 with TRBJ2-7; D ambiguous. The sample comprised blood. The receptor comes from a middle-aged man with Graves' hyperthyroidism. Written as DNA, the CDR3 is TGTGCCAGCAGCTTAAAGTACGAGCAGTACTTC. Translated: CASSLKYEQYF.